Following are 13 T cell receptor beta chains from one sample sequenced in a study of cytomegalovirus exposure and HLA in healthy donors. 13 Jbeta primers and 60 Vbeta primers were used for the PCR. Only in-frame clones appear in the TCRdb table, and some are missing; sequencing was by immunoSEQ multiplex PCR. In the table there are 90,000 to 110,000 clones, about four fifths of which are singletons. The sequenced sample consisted of PBMCs. The receptors stem from a young man in good health and CMV-seronegative.

This clone came up many times. J is TRBJ1-2 and V is TRBV7-2; 9 bases agree with TRBD1. Per the germline V gene, CDR1 is SGHTA and CDR2 is FQGNSA. V gave up 2 bases and J gave up 8 bases; unmatched junction bases: 9. The CDR3 has 15 residues. CDR3 DNA: TGTGCCAGCAGCTTATTCTGGGACAGGGTAACCGGCTACACCTTC. Protein sequence: CASSLFWDRVTGYTF.

The genes are TRBV2 and TRBJ1-3; D gene unclear. V dropped 0 bases and J dropped 3 bases, with 9 bases sitting between them. CDR3 size: 15 residues. Germline V gene data show CDR1 as SNHLY and CDR2 as FYNNEI. The CDR3 DNA reads TGTGCCAGCAGTGAAGCGAGGACTGATGGAAACACCATATATTTT. As protein: CASSEARTDGNTIYF.

This chain links TRBV6-1 with TRBJ2-7; 7 bases line up with TRBD2. Losses at the gene ends were 6 bases for V and 3 bases for J; bases not matched to a gene: 8. The germline V gene has CDR1 MNHNS and CDR2 SASEGT. The CDR3 length is 14 residues. The DNA for the CDR3 is TGTGCCAGCAGCCTAGCGGAGGTGTTCTACGAGCAGTACTTC. Translating it yields CASSLAEVFYEQYF.

The chain combines TRBV5-1 with TRBJ2-5; tentative D call: TRBD1 (5 bases). Germline loops: CDR1 SGHRS, CDR2 YFSETQ. V was clipped by 3 bases and J by 4 bases, with 16 bases between them. The CDR3 length is 15 residues. The CDR3 region is CASSSALQGGETQYF. The CDR3 DNA reads as TGCGCCAGCAGCTCAGCCCTGCAGGGTGGAGAGACCCAGTACTTC.

This sequence joins TRBV7-3 and TRBJ2-5; possibly TRBD2 for D (5 bases). V gave up 0 bases and J gave up 4 bases, with 15 bases separating them. This CDR3 region has 16 residues. CDR1 and CDR2 from the germline V gene are SGHTA and FQGTGA. DNA for the CDR3: TGTGCCAGCAGCTTAACAGGGAGTGGGTCCGGAGAGACCCAGTACTTC. Its translation: CASSLTGSGSGETQYF.

The chain carries TRBV19 and TRBJ1-5; 8 nucleotides match TRBD1. The junction had 5 bases not matched to a gene; V was cut back by 6 bases and J by 1 base. There are 15 residues in the CDR3. From germline, CDR1 is LNHDA and CDR2 SQIVND (reference sequence). DNA for the CDR3: TGTGCCAGTAGCGCCTCAGGGGGCAGCAATCAGCCCCAGCATTTT. Translation: CASSASGGSNQPQHF.

CDR3 coding DNA: TGTGCCGGTAGGACAGGGGATAATTCACCCCTCCACTTT. Translating it yields CAGRTGDNSPLHF. The rearrangement joins TRBV6-5 to TRBJ1-6; 9 bases match TRBD1. The germline gives CDR1 MNHEY, CDR2 SVGAGI. J was trimmed by 5 bases and V by 11 bases; bases with no gene match: 4. The CDR3 is made up of 13 amino acids.

This sequence joins TRBV27 and TRBJ2-2; 7 nucleotides agree with TRBD1. Trimming cost V 4 bases and J 5 bases; bases outside gene matches: 7. CDR1 MNHEY and CDR2 SMNVEV come from the germline V gene (reference sequence). This CDR3 comprises 15 residues. In nucleotides, the CDR3 is TGTGCCAGCAGTTCCCGGACAGGTGGTACCGGGGAGCTGTTTTTT. As protein: CASSSRTGGTGELFF.

The chain recombines TRBV18 with TRBJ2-3; TRBD2 agrees at 8 bases. The CDR3 sequence is 16 residues long. The V gene end was trimmed by 0 bases and the J gene end by 2 bases; junction bases not matched to a gene: 4. CDR1 and CDR2 from the germline V gene are KGHSH and LQKENI. The CDR3 protein is CASSPPSSGFTDTQYF. In nucleotides, the CDR3 is TGTGCCAGCTCACCACCTTCTAGCGGGTTCACAGATACGCAGTATTTT.

The chain recombines TRBV7-8 with TRBJ2-1; TRBD1 might be the D (6 bases). CDR3 length: 15 amino acids. Deletions cut 1 base from V and 6 bases from J, with 13 bases between. The germline gives CDR1 SGHVS, CDR2 FQNEAQ. Here the CDR3 DNA reads TGTGCCAGCAGCTTAGGGACTGCAGGGGTCAATGAGCAGTTCTTC. This sequence encodes CASSLGTAGVNEQFF.

V is TRBV7-2 and J is TRBJ2-1; 10 bases agree with TRBD2. V was clipped by 0 bases and J by 3 bases; unmatched bases: 5. The CDR3 is made up of 17 amino acids. Germline V gene sequence: CDR1 SGHTA, CDR2 FQGNSA. The DNA of the CDR3 is TGTGCCAGCAGCTTAGCGACCCCTAGCGGGGGCTACAATGAGCAGTTCTTC. This translates into CASSLATPSGGYNEQFF. The full variable domain, its missing parts supplied by reference TRBV7-2 and TRBJ2-1, is GAGVSQSPSNKVTEKGKDVELRCDPISGHTALYWYRQSLGQGLEFLIYFQGNSAPDKSGLPSDRFSAERTGGSVSTLTIQRTQQEDSAVYLCASSLATPSGGYNEQFFGPGTRLTVL.

The chain couples TRBV19 to TRBJ1-2, with unresolved D. Germline CDR1 reads LNHDA; CDR2 reads SQIVND (reference sequence). The CDR3 spans 14 residues. Trimming took 3 bases from V and 3 from J, leaving 11 bases between them. DNA for the CDR3: TGTGCCAGTAGTATGGAGGGATTCGACTATGGCTACACCTTC. Its translation: CASSMEGFDYGYTF. The full variable domain, with the rest looked up from reference TRBV19 and TRBJ1-2, is DGGITQSPKYLFRKEGQNVTLSCEQNLNHDAMYWYRQDPGQGLRLIYYSQIVNDFQKGDIAEGYSVSREKKESFPLTVTSAQKNPTAFYLCASSMEGFDYGYTFGSGTRLTVV.

The gene calls are TRBV7-2 and TRBJ2-7, with a possible D match to TRBD2 (7 bases). CDR1 and CDR2 (germline): SGHTA, FQGNSA. The CDR3 consists of 15 residues. V dropped 6 bases and J dropped 3 bases, with 18 bases sitting between them. Written as DNA, the CDR3 is TGTGCCAGCAGTGTAGACGGGGGGCCCTACTACGAGCAGTACTTC. As protein: CASSVDGGPYYEQYF.